The subject of this entry is one TCR beta chain. The table lists this clone with a count of one. What antigen it recognizes has not been identified. Nothing much larger sits one base from this clone, and base qualities are not available. This entry belongs to a study of cytomegalovirus exposure and HLA in healthy donors (dated by TCRdb to about 2017). In terms of the full investigation: According to a later analysis, the 120 or so validation repertoires were produced on the same platform as the 680 or so repertoires of the first cohort. The study aimed to test whether signatures of past pathogen exposure could be identified by cataloging public T cell receptors. Besides the first cohort of 666 subjects, a separate validation cohort made up of over 95 different subjects was used. The study combined high-throughput TCR immunosequencing, statistical association of individual TCRs with disease status, and machine learning to predict cytomegalovirus infection status. What the study reported, not specific to this receptor: In vitro tests confirmed that a few of the cytomegalovirus-associated TCR beta chains recognize cytomegalovirus antigens. The study listed approximately 160 TCR beta chains as associated with cytomegalovirus. While some public TCRs were present in many individuals, most TCR sequences turned up only very rarely across donors. The classifier was reported to diagnose cytomegalovirus status with high specificity and sensitivity in both the original cohort and the validation cohort. A later analysis had no HLA typing for the validation cohort, so co-occurrence there was scored across all 130 or so repertoires. It was suggested by the authors that the approach could potentially be generalized to other disease states and immunological phenotypes. Subsequent analysis determined that TCRs grouped into clusters in the first cohort also showed a tendency toward co-occurrence across the 130 or so validation repertoires, and 85% to 95% of cluster scores exceeded 0.

The donors belonged to the validation cohort of around 120 subjects, which was separate from the 666-subject first cohort. CDR1 SGDLS and CDR2 YYNGEE were looked up in the germline V gene. Its CDR3 holds 17 amino acids, cysteine through phenylalanine. Only the CDR3 part of the read is kept: 51 bases, read in frame from the first base. V lost 0 bases and J lost 0 bases, and the count of bases not matched to a germline gene is 6. Library generation was performed with the immunoSEQ multiplex PCR assay. As for the authors' bioinformatics: To diagnose cytomegalovirus status from the catalog of TCR beta chain sequences, a statistical classification framework was built. In TCRdb, the immuneACCESS table is reduced to in-frame sequences with V and J assigned. These tables do not hold every clone; where another copy was compared, an unresolved V gene accounts for under half, and the others remain unexplained. V, J and clone size are taken as reported in that table, and D and trimming were inferred from the DNA itself. The sample table contains around 190,000 clones; only one count was recorded for more than 75% of them. The top ten hold roughly 1.6% of the sample.

Sequences were obtained from PBMCs. This clonotype originated in a woman aged 18 to 35 in good health and CMV-seronegative. The sequence is built from TRBV9 and TRBJ1-3; 7 junctional bases match TRBD1. The CDR3 reads CASSVGGQTHSGNTIYF. Read as DNA, the sequence is TGTGCCAGCAGCGTAGGGGGACAGACACACTCTGGAAACACCATATATTTT.